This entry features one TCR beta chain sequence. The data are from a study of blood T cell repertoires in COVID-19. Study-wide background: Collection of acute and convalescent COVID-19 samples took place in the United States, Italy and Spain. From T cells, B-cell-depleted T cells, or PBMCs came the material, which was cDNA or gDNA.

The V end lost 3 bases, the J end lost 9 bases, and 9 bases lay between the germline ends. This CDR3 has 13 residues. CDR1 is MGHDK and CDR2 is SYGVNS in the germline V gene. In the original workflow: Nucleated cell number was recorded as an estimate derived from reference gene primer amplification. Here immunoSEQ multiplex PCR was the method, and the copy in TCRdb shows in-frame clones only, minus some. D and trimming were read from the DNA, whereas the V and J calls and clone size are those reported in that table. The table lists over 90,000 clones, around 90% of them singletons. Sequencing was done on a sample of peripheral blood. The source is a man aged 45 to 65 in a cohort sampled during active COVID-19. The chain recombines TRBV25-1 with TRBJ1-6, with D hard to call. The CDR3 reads CASSERGFSPLHF. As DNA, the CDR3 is TGTGCCAGCAGTGAGAGAGGATTTTCACCCCTCCACTTT.